This T cell receptor beta chain was sequenced for a study of T cells in Graves' hyperthyroidism and ophthalmopathy. General study results and limits: The model anticipated ophthalmopathy a median about 7.1 months pre-onset. Most clonotypes expanded in the thyroid (above 0.001) were also present in blood.

Amplification targeted TCR beta CDR3 regions from RNA transcripts. Using the HTBI primer set, a first-round RT-PCR was run on the TCR CDR3. TCRdb reprocessed the multiplex PCR reads via MiXCR and lists one record per CDR3 protein. The table records around 430,000 distinct CDR3 sequences, about 16% of them present only once. This clonotype was seen at least ten times. Its antigen is not identified. Together with thyroid ultrasound, orbital computed tomography, serum thyroxine and TRAb, clinical symptoms were used for diagnoses. The receptor comes from a young woman with Graves' hyperthyroidism. Material for sequencing was blood.

In nucleotides, the CDR3 is TGTGCCAGCAGTCCTAACCTAGCTTACTCGGGTGAGCAGTTCTTC. Translated: CASSPNLAYSGEQFF. The V call is TRBV2, the J call TRBJ2-1, with D possibly matching TRBD2 (5 bases). The CDR3 consists of 15 residues. Trimming pared 5 bases from V and 9 bases from J, leaving 20 bases between. Looked up from germline, CDR1 is SNHLY and CDR2 is FYNNEI.